What follows are 19 T cell receptor beta chains derived from one specimen sequenced in a study of shared clonotypes between healthy human individuals (dated by TCRdb to 2018 to 2021). The library was obtained by the immunoSEQ multiplex PCR assay. TCRdb provides this immuneACCESS table in a form limited to in-frame rearrangements. Some clones are lacking; in checked studies, under half of them reflect an unresolved V gene, and why the rest are absent is not known. This sample gives approximately 500,000 clones in total; more than 65% of them show up just once. The top ten clonotypes cover roughly 13% of the sample. The specimen sequenced was PBMCs. The receptors stem from a woman in her 40s in good health. Some clones in this sample may be carry-over from other donors' samples.

The chain has TRBV2 and TRBJ1-3, with D unresolved. V lost 6 bases to trimming and J lost 7 bases, with 16 bases between them. The CDR3 sequence is 14 residues long. Germline values: CDR1 SNHLY, CDR2 FYNNEI. CDR3 region: CASSWTGFGNTIYF. CDR3 DNA sequence: TGTGCCAGCAGCTGGACGGGATTCGGGAACACCATATATTTT.

This rearrangement joins TRBV19 to TRBJ2-7, with D possibly matching TRBD2 (5 bases). The CDR3 extends over 16 amino acids. Trimming shortened V by 6 bases and J by 2 bases, and 20 bases separated the two germline ends. Looked up from germline, CDR1 is LNHDA and CDR2 is SQIVND (reference sequence). The CDR3, as DNA: TGTGCCAGTAGCCCTCCGGGAATAACTAACCCCTACGAGCAGTACTTC. Its translation is CASSPPGITNPYEQYF.

This chain uses TRBV29-1 with TRBJ2-7; 13 bases are a match to TRBD2. The CDR3 has 13 amino acids. Germline trimming cut 7 bases from V and 3 bases from J; bases unmatched to any gene: 3. CDR1 SQVTM and CDR2 ANQGSEA come from the germline V gene. CDR3 nucleotide sequence: TGCAGCGGCCGACTAGCGGGAGGCTACGAGCAGTACTTC. Translating gives CSGRLAGGYEQYF.

This sequence joins TRBV15 and TRBJ1-5, with D uncertain. The CDR3 is 16 residues long. CDR1 LNHNV and CDR2 YYDKDF come from the germline V gene (reference sequence). Trimming removed 3 bases from V and 2 bases from J, with 14 bases in between. CDR3 region: CATSSDLRVGNQPQHF. As DNA, the CDR3 is TGTGCCACCAGCAGCGATCTAAGGGTTGGCAATCAGCCCCAGCATTTT.

V is TRBV9 and J is TRBJ2-1; TRBD2 matches at 7 bases. The CDR3 spans 16 residues. Looked up from germline, CDR1 is SGDLS and CDR2 is YYNGEE. V dropped 2 bases and J dropped 3; count of bases not matched to a gene: 8. The CDR3 loop reads CASSVAGGRIYNEQFF. The DNA of the CDR3 is TGTGCCAGCAGCGTCGCCGGGGGGAGGATCTACAATGAGCAGTTCTTC.

This clone was observed a single time. This chain joins TRBV2 and TRBJ2-7; no definite D call. The CDR3 has 11 residues. Germline values: CDR1 SNHLY, CDR2 FYNNEI. V was clipped by 3 bases and J by 7 bases, with 7 bases between them. As DNA, the CDR3 is TGTGCCAGCAGTGATTGGGTAGAGCAGTACTTC. It yields the protein CASSDWVEQYF.

The genes are TRBV6-5 and TRBJ2-3, with unresolved D. Germline V CDR1 and CDR2: MNHEY, SVGAGI. Between the trimmed V and J ends, which lost 0 bases and 5 bases, there was a span of 15 bases. This CDR3 spans 16 amino acids. The CDR3 sequence is CASSYSAGTLGDTQYF. CDR3 DNA sequence: TGTGCCAGCAGTTACTCGGCCGGAACCCTGGGAGATACGCAGTATTTT.

In its sample, this clone was seen once. The chain is built from TRBV19 and TRBJ2-7, with D possibly being TRBD2 (7 bases). The ends were cut back, 6 bases at V and 13 bases at J, with 19 bases in the middle. There are 12 residues in the CDR3. Germline CDR1 is LNHDA and CDR2 is SQIVND (reference sequence). DNA for the CDR3: TGTGCCAGTAGCGGACCGACCGGGGGGCGTTACTTC. It is translated as CASSGPTGGRYF.

Worth noting for this clone: The likely explanation is a read error, given a far larger clone one base away. The conserved final phenylalanine or tryptophan is absent from the CDR3, which likely points to a read error. This chain connects TRBV29-1 to TRBJ1-2; D unresolved. The germline V and J ends were trimmed by 0 bases and 1 base, with 3 bases remaining between them. The CDR3 totals 12 residues. From germline, CDR1 is SQVTM and CDR2 ANQGSEA. The chain's CDR3 is CSVEDHNYGYTL. The CDR3 nucleotides are TGCAGCGTTGAAGACCATAACTATGGCTACACCCTC.

The rearrangement links TRBV18 to TRBJ2-2; D is perhaps TRBD1 (6 bases). CDR1 is KGHSH, CDR2 LQKENI, per germline. Trimming took off 6 bases at V and 1 base at J, with 21 bases between the two ends. The CDR3 totals 18 residues. CDR3 bases: TGTGCCAGCTCTCAACGAACAGGGTCTGTCAGGAACACCGGGGAGCTGTTTTTT. The encoded protein is CASSQRTGSVRNTGELFF.

The sample holds a few counts of this clone. The V gene is TRBV19, the J gene TRBJ1-3, with D hard to call. The V end lost 7 bases, the J end lost 2 bases, and 9 bases lay between the germline ends. Germline CDR1 LNHDA, CDR2 SQIVND (reference sequence). CDR3 length: 13 residues. This CDR3 reads CASTASPGNTIYF. The CDR3 DNA reads TGTGCCAGTACAGCCAGCCCTGGAAACACCATATATTTT.

In this sample, this clone turned up a few times. This sequence joins TRBV11-3 and TRBJ1-3, with D hard to call. CDR3 length equals 17 residues. The V and J ends lost 2 bases and 0 bases respectively, with 14 bases between them. Germline V CDR1 and CDR2: SGHNT, YENEEA. The CDR3 DNA sequence: TGTGCCAGCAGCTTAAGGTTTATCCCCTTCTCTGGAAACACCATATATTTT. Residues: CASSLRFIPFSGNTIYF.

The V gene is TRBV5-8, the J gene TRBJ1-4; 11 nucleotides agree with TRBD1. This CDR3 spans 16 amino acids. The germline gives CDR1 SGHTS, CDR2 YDEGEE. Trimming removed 1 base from V and 7 bases from J; junction bases left unmatched: 6. In nucleotides, the CDR3 is TGTGCCAGCAGCTTGATTTTCGGGACAGGGGGTGAAAAACTGTTTTTT. Residues: CASSLIFGTGGEKLFF.

The chain is built from TRBV6-6 and TRBJ2-7, with D perhaps TRBD1 or TRBD2 (5 bases each). There are 16 residues in the CDR3. CDR1 MNHNY and CDR2 SVGAGI come from the germline V gene (reference sequence). Trimming shortened V by 2 bases and J by 7 bases, and 21 bases separated the two germline ends. CDR3 amino acids: CASSYDPHRGEEEQYF. CDR3 DNA sequence: TGTGCCAGCAGTTACGACCCCCATCGGGGCGAGGAGGAGCAGTACTTC.

The chain is built from TRBV9 and TRBJ1-1; TRBD1 matches 8 bases. The CDR3 is made up of 15 amino acids. Germline-derived CDR1 and CDR2 are SGDLS and YYNGEE. V gave up 4 bases and J gave up 5 bases; unmatched junction bases: 10. CDR3 region: CASSPRTGSGTEAFF. CDR3 nucleotides: TGTGCCAGCAGCCCCCGGACAGGGTCGGGGACTGAAGCTTTCTTT.

The count of this clone is one. V and J are TRBV19 and TRBJ1-3, with 10 bases aligning to TRBD1. The CDR3 covers 16 residues. Looked up from germline, CDR1 is LNHDA and CDR2 is SQIVND (reference sequence). V was pared by 3 bases and J by 1 base, with 3 bases of the junction left unmatched. CDR3 in amino acids: CASSIPGQGSGNTIYF. In DNA, the CDR3 is TGTGCCAGTAGTATCCCGGGACAGGGGTCTGGAAACACCATATATTTT.

V gene TRBV6-4 combines with J gene TRBJ2-1, with a weak D call TRBD2 (5 bases). The CDR3 consists of 13 residues. Trimming removed 0 bases at V and 11 bases at J, with 11 bases between. Germline V CDR1 and CDR2: MRHNA, SNTAGT. CDR3 sequence: CASSDSRLTKQFF. The CDR3 nucleotides are TGTGCCAGCAGTGACTCGAGACTAACAAAGCAGTTCTTC.

V usage is TRBV11-3 and J usage is TRBJ2-1, with D uncertain. CDR3 length: 14 residues. Germline CDR1 is SGHNT and CDR2 is YENEEA. The V gene lost 1 base and the J gene lost 0 bases, with 4 bases spanning the gap. The CDR3 sequence: CASSLASSYNEQFF. Here the CDR3 DNA reads TGTGCCAGCAGCTTAGCGAGCTCCTACAATGAGCAGTTCTTC.

The genes are TRBV7-9 and TRBJ1-4; D possibly corresponds to TRBD1 (6 bases). V lost 5 bases and J 2 bases, leaving 15 bases between the germline ends. The germline gives CDR1 SEHNR, CDR2 FQNEAQ (reference sequence). The CDR3 consists of 16 residues. The CDR3 region has the DNA TGTGCCAGCAGCCCCTCAACAGGGCCCACTAATGAAAAACTGTTTTTT. The encoded protein is CASSPSTGPTNEKLFF.